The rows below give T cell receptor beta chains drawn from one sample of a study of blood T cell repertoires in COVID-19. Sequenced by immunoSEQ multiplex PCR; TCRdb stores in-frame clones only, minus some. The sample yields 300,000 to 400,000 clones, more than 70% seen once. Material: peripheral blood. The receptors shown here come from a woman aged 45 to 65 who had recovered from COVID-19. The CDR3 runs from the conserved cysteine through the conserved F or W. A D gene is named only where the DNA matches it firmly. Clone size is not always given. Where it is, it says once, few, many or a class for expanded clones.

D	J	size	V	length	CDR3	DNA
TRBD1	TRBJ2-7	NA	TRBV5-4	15	CASSYRTGMTYEQYF	TGTGCCAGCAGCTACCGGACAGGGATGACCTACGAGCAGTACTTC
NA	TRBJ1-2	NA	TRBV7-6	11	CASSNRDGYTF	TGTGCCAGCAGCAACAGGGATGGCTACACCTTC
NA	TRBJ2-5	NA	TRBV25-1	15	CASIAGGRGLETQYF	TGTGCCAGCATTGCAGGCGGACGGGGGTTGGAGACCCAGTACTTC
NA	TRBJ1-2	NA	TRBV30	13	CAWGLTGIYGYTF	TGTGCCTGGGGACTGACAGGCATCTATGGCTACACCTTC
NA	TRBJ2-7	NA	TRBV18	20	CASSPFHRDFWGGPRDEQYF	TGTGCCAGCTCACCATTTCATCGGGATTTCTGGGGAGGCCCCAGGGACGAGCAGTACTTC
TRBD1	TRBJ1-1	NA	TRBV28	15	CASRTGTGMNTEAFF	TGTGCCAGCAGAACCGGGACAGGCATGAACACTGAAGCTTTCTTT
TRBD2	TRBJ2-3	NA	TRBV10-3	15	CAITVGGGVTDTQYF	TGTGCCATCACCGTGGGCGGGGGGGTGACAGATACGCAGTATTTT
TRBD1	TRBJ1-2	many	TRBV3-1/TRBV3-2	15	CASSQGQGALNGYTF	TGTGCCAGCAGCCAGGGACAGGGGGCTTTGAATGGCTACACCTTC
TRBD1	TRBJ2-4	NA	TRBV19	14	CASRDRGGKNIQYF	TGTGCCAGTAGGGACAGGGGCGGAAAAAACATTCAGTACTTC
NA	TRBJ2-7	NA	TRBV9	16	CASSVAAGALTYEQYF	TGTGCCAGCAGCGTAGCTGCAGGGGCCCTAACCTACGAGCAGTACTTC
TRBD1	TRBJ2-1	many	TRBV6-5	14	CASSQYRGHDEQFF	TGTGCCAGCAGTCAGTACAGGGGGCACGATGAGCAGTTCTTC
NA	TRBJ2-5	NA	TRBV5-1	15	CASSLGTSGAETQYF	TGCGCCAGCAGCTTGGGAACTTCGGGAGCGGAGACCCAGTACTTC
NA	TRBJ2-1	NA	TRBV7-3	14	CASKQGGSYNEQFF	TGTGCCAGCAAACAGGGCGGCTCCTACAATGAGCAGTTCTTC
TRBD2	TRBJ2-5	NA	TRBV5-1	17	CASSLLLAGAYQETQYF	TGCGCCAGCAGCTTGCTCCTAGCGGGAGCGTACCAAGAGACCCAGTACTTC
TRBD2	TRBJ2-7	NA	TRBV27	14	CASSFASGSYEQYF	TGTGCCAGCAGTTTTGCTAGCGGTTCCTACGAGCAGTACTTC
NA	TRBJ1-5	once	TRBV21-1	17	CASSKSGDRGWARPQHF	TGTGCCAGCAGCAAAAGTGGGGACAGGGGATGGGCGAGGCCCCAGCATTTT
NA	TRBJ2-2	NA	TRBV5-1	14	CASSTGGAREELFF	TGCGCCAGCAGCACCGGTGGGGCTCGTGAGGAGCTGTTTTTT
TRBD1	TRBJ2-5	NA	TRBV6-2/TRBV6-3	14	CASSFGTGHETQYF	TGTGCCAGCAGTTTTGGGACAGGGCATGAGACCCAGTACTTC
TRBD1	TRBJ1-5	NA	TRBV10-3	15	CAISEGSARGQPQHF	TGTGCCATCAGTGAGGGGTCGGCCAGGGGGCAGCCCCAGCATTTT
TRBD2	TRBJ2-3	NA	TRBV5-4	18	CASSAGASGVLGTDTQYF	TGTGCCAGCAGCGCCGGGGCTAGCGGGGTATTGGGCACAGATACGCAGTATTTT
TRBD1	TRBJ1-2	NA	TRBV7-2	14	CASSPRTGIGGYTF	TGTGCCAGCAGCCCGAGGACAGGGATTGGTGGCTACACCTTC
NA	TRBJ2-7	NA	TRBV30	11	CAWSGAVEQYF	TGTGCCTGGAGTGGTGCAGTGGAGCAGTACTTC
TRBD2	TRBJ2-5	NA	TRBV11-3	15	CASSRTSVGGETQYF	TGTGCCAGCAGCCGAACTAGCGTGGGGGGAGAGACCCAGTACTTC